This record covers a single T cell receptor beta chain. This entry is derived from a study of control samples from healthy donors and cancer patients. Assay used: immunoSEQ multiplex PCR; TCRdb lists only in-frame clones, some missing. The table lists tens of thousands of clones, roughly 84% of them singletons. Material for sequencing was blood. The source of this sequence is a man in his fifties in good health.

The CDR3 sequence is CASNLLADNEQFF. CDR3 nucleotides: TGTGCCAGCAACCTTCTAGCGGACAATGAGCAGTTCTTC. The rearrangement joins TRBV7-9 to TRBJ2-1, with 7 bases identical to TRBD2. V lost 7 bases and J lost 5; bases outside the gene matches: 5. Germline V gene lookup returns CDR1 SEHNR and CDR2 FQNEAQ (reference sequence). The CDR3 sequence is 13 residues long. Variable domain in full (rest from reference TRBV7-9 and TRBJ2-1): DTGVSQNPRHKITKRGQNVTFRCDPISEHNRLYWYRQTLGQGPEFLTYFQNEAQLEKSRLLSDRFSAERPKGSFSTLEIQRTEQGDSAMYLCASNLLADNEQFFGPGTRLTVL.